Listed here are 5 T cell receptor beta chains from one sample, sequenced in a study of T cells in Graves' hyperthyroidism and ophthalmopathy (dated by TCRdb to the late 2010s). The library was made by multiplex PCR. The run used an Illumina HiSeq 2000. Amplification of TCR beta CDR3 regions was carried out from RNA transcripts. For the first round of RT-PCR on the TCR CDR3, the HTBI primer set was used together with the Qiagen OneStep RT-PCR kit. TCRdb passed the public sequencing reads through fastp at Q25 and MiXCR, retaining productive beta sequences. Each record represents a unique CDR3 protein, reported with the most common genes and DNA among its rows. This sample holds a few hundred thousand distinct CDR3 sequences; 13% to 15% were observed only once. Of the sample, less than 15% is held by the ten largest clones. The source material was blood. Source of these receptors: a woman between 40 and 50 years old with Graves' hyperthyroidism that later progressed to Graves' ophthalmopathy.

The rearrangement uses TRBV5-6 and TRBJ2-1; D not resolved. Between the trimmed V and J ends, which lost 4 bases and 4 bases, there was a span of 15 bases. This CDR3 comprises 15 residues. CDR1 and CDR2 from the germline V gene are SGHDT and YYEEEE. The CDR3 DNA follows: TGTGCCAGCAGCCGCCCAGGTTCGGTATACAATGAGCAGTTCTTC. Its translation: CASSRPGSVYNEQFF.

At least ten counts were recorded for this clonotype. The V call is TRBV28, the J call TRBJ1-6, with 8 positions matching TRBD1. Trimming removed 5 bases from V and 10 bases from J; junction bases left unmatched: 10. Germline V gene sequence: CDR1 MDHEN, CDR2 SYDVKM. The CDR3 contains 15 residues. The CDR3 DNA sequence: TGTGCCAGCAGTCAAACCGGGACAGGAATGTCACCCCTCCACTTT. Its translation: CASSQTGTGMSPLHF.

This clonotype was seen just once. The gene calls are TRBV5-1 and TRBJ1-2; 7 bases align to TRBD1. The CDR3 length is 16 residues. Germline V gene sequence: CDR1 SGHRS, CDR2 YFSETQ. The ends lost 4 bases at V and 0 bases at J; junction bases unmatched: 9. The CDR3: CASSQTDRQANYGYTF. DNA of the CDR3: TGCGCCAGCAGCCAAACGGACAGGCAAGCTAACTATGGCTACACCTTC.

This clonotype came up many times. The chain recombines TRBV20-1 with TRBJ1-6; D is unclear. Germline V gene data show CDR1 as DFQATT and CDR2 as SNEGSKA (reference sequence). With 2 bases removed from V and 7 bases from J, the gap between germline ends came to 12 bases. The CDR3 length is 14 residues. The CDR3 DNA reads as TGCAGTGCTAGAATCCCGGGCTACAATTCACCCCTCCACTTT. As protein: CSARIPGYNSPLHF.

This chain uses TRBV29-1 with TRBJ1-4, with 10 bases that match TRBD1. After removal of 3 bases from V and 7 bases from J, the junction contained 5 bases not matched to a gene. The CDR3 contains 14 residues. Germline CDR1 reads SQVTM; CDR2 reads ANQGSEA. The CDR3 bases are TGCAGCGTTGAGACAGGGGGCGTTGCTGAAAAACTGTTTTTT. It encodes CSVETGGVAEKLFF.